Shown below are 16 T cell receptor beta chains from a single sample sequenced in a study of identifying expanded T cells in peripheral blood. The repertoire was sequenced with immunoSEQ multiplex PCR; TCRdb's copy has only in-frame clones and lacks some. The table lists 95,000 to 150,000 clones, 75% to 90% of them singletons, with 3.3% in the top ten. Sequencing was performed on blood. The receptors stem from a person between 18 and 75 years old in good health.

This clone showed up just once. The chain is built from TRBV19 and TRBJ1-2, with 9 bases fitting TRBD1. V was pared by 5 bases and J by 2 bases, with 6 bases of the junction left unmatched. The CDR3 has 15 amino acids. Per the germline V gene, CDR1 is LNHDA and CDR2 is SQIVND (reference sequence). CDR3 residues: CASSAGQGLNYGYTF. The CDR3 nucleotides are TGTGCCAGTAGTGCGGGACAGGGTTTGAACTATGGCTACACCTTC.

The gene calls are TRBV7-2 and TRBJ2-5; 7 nucleotides match TRBD1. The CDR3 is made up of 15 amino acids. The V gene's germline CDR1 is SGHTA and CDR2 FQGNSA. Trimming cost V 1 base and J 3 bases; bases outside gene matches: 5. Written as DNA, the CDR3 is TGTGCCAGCAGCTTAGAATCCCAGGGGGAAGAGACCCAGTACTTC. Translating it yields CASSLESQGEETQYF.

This clone is a singleton in its sample. This rearrangement joins TRBV30 to TRBJ1-2, with D possibly TRBD1 on 5 matching bases. Trimming pared 0 bases from V and 4 bases from J, leaving 18 bases between. This CDR3 has 16 amino acids. CDR1 and CDR2 from the germline V gene are GTSNPN and SVGIG (reference sequence). The CDR3 DNA reads as TGTGCCTGGAGTGTACCGGGAAGGGGAGGGTCCTATGGCTACACCTTC. It codes for CAWSVPGRGGSYGYTF.

CDR3 loop: CATGTDYRYEQYF. The DNA of the CDR3 is TGCGCCACCGGGACGGATTACCGCTACGAGCAGTACTTC. The chain employs TRBV10-2 and TRBJ2-7, with D possibly called TRBD1 or TRBD2 (5 bases each). In germline, CDR1 is WSHSY, CDR2 SAAADI. The V gene lost 10 bases and the J gene lost 3 bases, with 16 bases spanning the gap. The CDR3 is 13 amino acids.

The J gene is TRBJ1-1, the V gene TRBV4-3; D ambiguous. Trimming stripped 1 base from V and 4 bases from J, with 16 bases between. There are 16 residues in the CDR3. Looked up from germline, CDR1 is LGHNA and CDR2 is YSLEER. The CDR3, as DNA: TGCGCCAGCAGCCAAGTCAAAGGAACCCTGACCACTGAAGCTTTCTTT. Its translation: CASSQVKGTLTTEAFF.

This clone was detected only once. The chain links TRBV30 to TRBJ2-5; 7 positions agree with TRBD2. Losses at the gene ends were 5 bases for V and 4 bases for J; bases not matched to a gene: 4. Germline lookup yields CDR1 GTSNPN and CDR2 SVGIG (reference sequence). This CDR3 spans 12 amino acids. For the CDR3, the DNA is TGTGCCTGGTGGGGGGGTTCAGAGACCCAGTACTTC. Translation gives CAWWGGSETQYF.

V gene TRBV7-9 combines with J gene TRBJ1-2; unclear D gene. V gave up 10 bases and J gave up 5 bases, with 26 bases separating them. The CDR3 sequence is 16 residues long. Germline V gives CDR1 SEHNR, CDR2 FQNEAQ (reference sequence). CDR3 amino acids: CATGTQERLMKYGYTF. CDR3 bases: TGTGCCACAGGAACTCAGGAGCGTCTCATGAAGTATGGCTACACCTTC.

This clone showed up just once. The rearrangement joins TRBV12-5 to TRBJ2-1; the D is unclear. This CDR3 comprises 14 residues. The germline gives CDR1 LGHNT, CDR2 FRNRAP. The V and J ends lost 5 bases and 7 bases respectively, with 15 bases between them. This CDR3 is CASGLEMSWNEQFF. Here the CDR3 DNA reads TGTGCTAGTGGTCTTGAAATGTCTTGGAATGAGCAGTTCTTC.

This clone came up a few times. The CDR3 protein is CASSLEQYDSPLHF. The CDR3, as DNA: TGTGCCAGCAGCTTAGAACAGTATGATTCACCCCTCCACTTT. V and J are TRBV7-9 and TRBJ1-6; D gene uncertain. The CDR3 loop spans 14 amino acids. V was pared by 1 base and J by 8 bases, with 9 bases between. Germline CDR1 is SEHNR and CDR2 is FQNEAQ (reference sequence).

This sequence joins TRBV29-1 and TRBJ2-1; no reliable D call. The CDR3 has 12 amino acids. Per the germline V gene, CDR1 is SQVTM and CDR2 is ANQGSEA. The ends were cut back, 4 bases at V and 2 bases at J, with 6 bases in the middle. The CDR3 reads CSVVRAYNEQFF. Written as DNA, the CDR3 is TGCAGCGTTGTAAGGGCCTACAATGAGCAGTTCTTC.

The V call is TRBV19, the J call TRBJ1-2; the match to TRBD1 covers 7 bases. The CDR3 sequence is 21 residues long. The V segment lost 7 bases and the J segment 0 bases; nucleotides outside the gene matches: 26. The germline gives CDR1 LNHDA, CDR2 SQIVND (reference sequence). In DNA form, the CDR3 reads TGTGCCAGTATCCAAACCCGCCGACAGGGACCATCTACCTCAGCTAACTATGGCTACACCTTC. Translating gives CASIQTRRQGPSTSANYGYTF.

The chain employs TRBV2 and TRBJ1-1; D is perhaps TRBD1 (5 bases). V lost 8 bases and J lost 6, with 16 bases in between. Germline CDR1 is SNHLY and CDR2 is FYNNEI. The CDR3 loop spans 13 amino acids. CDR3 region: CASASAGLPEAFF. CDR3 sequence (DNA): TGTGCCAGCGCCTCGGCAGGGCTCCCTGAAGCTTTCTTT.

The chain recombines TRBV10-2 with TRBJ1-6, with a tentative D call TRBD1 (5 bases). In germline, CDR1 is WSHSY, CDR2 SAAADI. The length of the CDR3 is 16 residues. V lost 7 bases to trimming and J lost 4 bases, with 17 bases between them. CDR3 loop: CASIGPGLSYNSPLHF. CDR3 sequence (DNA): TGCGCCAGCATAGGACCGGGACTCTCGTATAATTCACCCCTCCACTTT.

The chain joins TRBV11-1 to TRBJ2-1; 10 nucleotides match TRBD2. The CDR3 spans 15 residues. After removal of 8 bases from V and 7 bases from J, the junction contained 11 bases not matched to a gene. The germline V gene encodes CDR1 SGHAT and CDR2 FQDESV (reference sequence). The CDR3: CASGDSGGKRNEQFF. The CDR3 nucleotides read TGTGCCAGCGGGGATAGCGGGGGGAAAAGAAATGAGCAGTTCTTC.

The chain is built from TRBV18 and TRBJ1-5, with 7 nucleotides matching TRBD1. The CDR3 runs 15 residues. Unmatched junction bases numbered 7, after V lost 4 bases and J lost 4 bases. The germline V gene encodes CDR1 KGHSH and CDR2 LQKENI. The CDR3 loop reads CASSLLRDRNQPQHF. The CDR3 DNA is TGTGCCAGCTCACTCCTCCGGGACAGAAATCAGCCCCAGCATTTT.

The chain recombines TRBV11-2 with TRBJ1-5; D unresolved. Germline V gene lookup returns CDR1 SGHAT and CDR2 FQNNGV. Trimming removed 1 base at V and 1 base at J, with 5 bases between. This CDR3 has 14 amino acids. CDR3 protein: CASSLGSSNQPQHF. CDR3 coding DNA: TGTGCCAGCAGCTTAGGTTCGAGCAATCAGCCCCAGCATTTT.